Below, 32 T cell receptor beta chains from the same sample are listed, as sequenced in a study of T cell responses to AZD1222 COVID-19 vaccine. The data were produced by immunoSEQ multiplex PCR, yet TCRdb's version contains in-frame clones alone and is incomplete. This sample has approximately 72,000 clones; 80% to 90% occur once, and the top ten carry 28%. The sample consisted of peripheral blood, taken 28 days after the second AZD1222 dose. The source is an adult who received the AZD1222 COVID-19 vaccine.

V usage is TRBV24-1 and J usage is TRBJ2-5; the D is unclear. Trimming pared 2 bases from V and 5 bases from J, leaving 8 bases between. This CDR3 spans 13 amino acids. Germline CDR1 KGHDR, CDR2 SFDVKD. Here the CDR3 reads CATSDSLGETQYF. DNA of the CDR3: TGTGCCACCAGTGATTCACTGGGGGAGACCCAGTACTTC.

The chain recombines TRBV30 with TRBJ2-5; D is unresolved. The V gene's germline CDR1 is GTSNPN and CDR2 SVGIG (reference sequence). The V and J ends lost 2 bases and 3 bases respectively, with 7 bases between them. This CDR3 region has 12 residues. DNA for the CDR3: TGTGCCTGGAGTCCGTCAGAAGAGACCCAGTACTTC. It is translated as CAWSPSEETQYF.

This clone appeared once. V is TRBV27 and J is TRBJ2-5; D uncertain. Per the germline V gene, CDR1 is MNHEY and CDR2 is SMNVEV (reference sequence). V was pared by 5 bases and J by 0 bases, with 13 bases between. This CDR3 spans 15 amino acids. CDR3 protein: CASSALPEYQETQYF. In DNA, the CDR3 is TGTGCCAGCAGTGCCCTCCCGGAGTACCAAGAGACCCAGTACTTC.

This chain links TRBV18 with TRBJ2-4, with D perhaps TRBD1 (5 bases). CDR1 KGHSH and CDR2 LQKENI come from the germline V gene. The V end was cut by 3 bases, the J end by 7 bases, with 13 bases between. CDR3 length: 14 amino acids. The CDR3 loop reads CASSPVGKGNIQYF. The DNA for the CDR3 is TGTGCCAGCTCACCGGTCGGCAAGGGGAACATTCAGTACTTC. The full variable domain, its missing parts supplied by reference TRBV18 and TRBJ2-4, is NAGVMQNPRHLVRRRGQEARLRCSPMKGHSHVYWYRQLPEEGLKFMVYLQKENIIDESGMPKERFSAEFPKEGPSILRIQQVVRGDSAAYFCASSPVGKGNIQYFGAGTRLSVL.

This clone was observed once. The chain joins TRBV7-9 to TRBJ2-3; D possibly corresponds to TRBD2 (5 bases). This CDR3 contains 15 residues. V gave up 1 base and J gave up 0 bases, with 8 bases separating them. The germline V gene encodes CDR1 SEHNR and CDR2 FQNEAQ (reference sequence). CDR3 sequence (DNA): TGTGCCAGCAGCTTAGGGCCGGGAAGCACAGATACGCAGTATTTT. As protein: CASSLGPGSTDTQYF.

This clone showed up just once. V is TRBV7-9 and J is TRBJ1-1; tentatively, D is TRBD1 (5 bases). Trimming left V 1 base short and J 5 bases short, with 20 bases between. CDR3 length equals 17 residues. Per germline, CDR1 SEHNR and CDR2 FQNEAQ (reference sequence). The CDR3 nucleotides are TGTGCCAGCAGCTTAGGGTCCATGAATCAGGGAGGAACTGAAGCTTTCTTT. It codes for CASSLGSMNQGGTEAFF.

The genes are TRBV6-5 and TRBJ1-3; 9 bases map to TRBD1. V lost 6 bases and J lost 4; bases outside the gene matches: 7. Germline CDR1 reads MNHEY; CDR2 reads SVGAGI. This CDR3 region has 15 residues. CDR3 in amino acids: CASRTGTGTGNTIYF. The CDR3 nucleotides are TGTGCCAGCAGAACCGGGACAGGGACCGGAAACACCATATATTTT.

This rearrangement joins TRBV7-9 to TRBJ1-1; 9 bases are a match to TRBD1. This CDR3 comprises 15 residues. V gave up 1 base and J gave up 4 bases; unmatched junction bases: 4. The germline gives CDR1 SEHNR, CDR2 FQNEAQ (reference sequence). The CDR3 protein is CASSLGTGVGTEAFF. Here the CDR3 DNA reads TGTGCCAGCAGCTTAGGGACAGGGGTCGGCACTGAAGCTTTCTTT.

J is TRBJ2-3 and V is TRBV18; TRBD2 aligns across 7 bases. V dropped 1 base and J dropped 4; count of bases not matched to a gene: 8. Germline CDR1 and CDR2: KGHSH and LQKENI. CDR3 length: 16 amino acids. The CDR3 DNA is TGTGCCAGCTCACCACGAGCTAGCGGAATTTCAGATACGCAGTATTTT. Encoded protein: CASSPRASGISDTQYF.

A single count supports this clone. The chain carries TRBV5-4 and TRBJ1-2; the match to TRBD1 covers 9 bases. Germline V gene lookup returns CDR1 SGHNT and CDR2 YYREEE (reference sequence). The CDR3 spans 15 residues. The V gene end was trimmed by 4 bases and the J gene end by 0 bases; junction bases not matched to a gene: 4. CDR3 nucleotides: TGTGCCAGCAGCATGGGGACAGGGACTAACTATGGCTACACCTTC. Its translation: CASSMGTGTNYGYTF.

The chain couples TRBV12-3 or TRBV12-4 to TRBJ2-3; D ambiguous. V lost 6 bases and J lost 2, with 6 bases in between. This CDR3 region has 12 residues. The CDR3 region is CASSRITDTQYF. The CDR3 DNA reads as TGTGCCAGCAGCCGAATCACAGATACGCAGTATTTT.

The V call is TRBV19, the J call TRBJ1-1; no definite D call. CDR3 size: 14 residues. The ends were cut back, 6 bases at V and 4 bases at J, with 15 bases in the middle. CDR1 and CDR2 from the germline V gene are LNHDA and SQIVND (reference sequence). In DNA, the CDR3 is TGTGCCAGTAGGCTTAGTGAGGGAAGCACTGAAGCTTTCTTT. It encodes CASRLSEGSTEAFF.

This chain connects TRBV19 to TRBJ2-7, with D maybe TRBD1 (5 bases). The CDR3 totals 16 residues. Trimming left V 5 bases short and J 6 bases short, with 23 bases between. The germline gives CDR1 LNHDA, CDR2 SQIVND (reference sequence). The DNA for the CDR3 is TGTGCCAGTAGTCTAAGAGCCACAGGCATAGAGTCCGAGCAGTACTTC. It translates to CASSLRATGIESEQYF. The whole variable domain, filled in from reference TRBV19 and TRBJ2-7, reads DGGITQSPKYLFRKEGQNVTLSCEQNLNHDAMYWYRQDPGQGLRLIYYSQIVNDFQKGDIAEGYSVSREKKESFPLTVTSAQKNPTAFYLCASSLRATGIESEQYFGPGTRLTVT.

The chain combines TRBV7-2 with TRBJ2-5, with D perhaps assigned TRBD1 or TRBD2 (5 bases each). V lost 5 bases and J lost 1, with 11 bases in between. This CDR3 has 14 residues. Germline-derived CDR1 and CDR2 are SGHTA and FQGNSA. CDR3 amino acids: CASSRGPIQETQYF. The CDR3 DNA sequence: TGTGCCAGCAGCCGGGGCCCCATCCAAGAGACCCAGTACTTC.

The V gene is TRBV29-1, the J gene TRBJ1-4; no clear D gene. Germline V gene sequence: CDR1 SQVTM, CDR2 ANQGSEA. V was shortened by 3 bases and J by 4 bases, with 18 bases between the two germline ends. The CDR3 runs to 16 residues. The CDR3 sequence is CSVDSLSHRFNEKLFF. The CDR3, as DNA: TGCAGCGTTGACTCCCTTTCTCATCGTTTTAATGAAAAACTGTTTTTT. Using reference TRBV29-1 and TRBJ1-4 for the parts outside the CDR3, the full variable domain is SAVISQKPSRDICQRGTSLTIQCQVDSQVTMMFWYRQQPGQSLTLIATANQGSEATYESGFVIDKFPISRPNLTFSTLTVSNMSPEDSSIYLCSVDSLSHRFNEKLFFGSGTQLSVL.

The chain combines TRBV6-2 or TRBV6-3 with TRBJ2-1, with 14 positions matching TRBD2. Per germline, CDR1 MNHEY and CDR2 SVGEGT. Germline trimming cut 2 bases from V and 15 bases from J; bases unmatched to any gene: 3. The CDR3 has 13 amino acids. CDR3 sequence: CASSYGTSGSPFF. Written as DNA, the CDR3 is TGTGCCAGCAGTTACGGGACTAGCGGGAGTCCGTTCTTC.

The chain couples TRBV28 to TRBJ1-2, with D unclear. Germline V gene lookup returns CDR1 MDHEN and CDR2 SYDVKM. The CDR3 length is 15 residues. Trimming shortened V by 6 bases and J by 1 base, and 15 bases separated the two germline ends. The DNA for the CDR3 is TGTGCCAGCAGAGTGGCGCTTGGCCTTAACTATGGCTACACCTTC. Its translation is CASRVALGLNYGYTF.

The chain joins TRBV7-2 to TRBJ2-3; D remains ambiguous. The V and J ends lost 4 bases and 5 bases respectively, with 10 bases between them. Germline V gives CDR1 SGHTA, CDR2 FQGNSA. This CDR3 is built from 13 residues. CDR3 bases: TGTGCCAGCAGCTCTTTCCTAGGAGATACGCAGTATTTT. This translates into CASSSFLGDTQYF. The full variable domain, completed using reference TRBV7-2 and TRBJ2-3, is GAGVSQSPSNKVTEKGKDVELRCDPISGHTALYWYRQSLGQGLEFLIYFQGNSAPDKSGLPSDRFSAERTGGSVSTLTIQRTQQEDSAVYLCASSSFLGDTQYFGPGTRLTVL.

The chain couples TRBV7-9 to TRBJ2-7, with unresolved D. The V end lost 2 bases, the J end lost 5 bases, and 10 bases lay between the germline ends. The CDR3 extends over 13 amino acids. In germline, CDR1 is SEHNR, CDR2 FQNEAQ (reference sequence). The CDR3 spells CASSLTPNHEQYF. The CDR3 nucleotides read TGTGCCAGCAGCTTAACCCCGAACCACGAGCAGTACTTC.

The J gene is TRBJ2-2, the V gene TRBV27; TRBD2 matches 8 bases. Germline V gene data show CDR1 as MNHEY and CDR2 as SMNVEV (reference sequence). V dropped 3 bases and J dropped 6; count of bases not matched to a gene: 0. The CDR3 sequence is 13 residues long. CDR3 in amino acids: CASSFGGAGELFF. CDR3 DNA: TGTGCCAGCAGTTTCGGGGGGGCCGGGGAGCTGTTTTTT.

V usage is TRBV6-5 and J usage is TRBJ2-7; TRBD2 might be the D (5 bases). The CDR3 is 14 amino acids. Germline values: CDR1 MNHEY, CDR2 SVGAGI. V was trimmed by 0 bases and J by 5 bases, leaving 11 bases between them. This CDR3 reads CASSYSGAEDEQYF. The CDR3 nucleotides read TGTGCCAGCAGTTACTCGGGAGCCGAGGACGAGCAGTACTTC.

The J gene is TRBJ2-3, the V gene TRBV19, with 9 positions matching TRBD2. Looked up from germline, CDR1 is LNHDA and CDR2 is SQIVND (reference sequence). J was trimmed by 4 bases and V by 3 bases; bases with no gene match: 8. The CDR3 runs 16 residues. The CDR3 DNA is TGTGCCAGTAGTATGCCTACAGCGGGAGGATCAGATACGCAGTATTTT. Protein: CASSMPTAGGSDTQYF. Variable domain in full (rest from reference TRBV19 and TRBJ2-3): DGGITQSPKYLFRKEGQNVTLSCEQNLNHDAMYWYRQDPGQGLRLIYYSQIVNDFQKGDIAEGYSVSREKKESFPLTVTSAQKNPTAFYLCASSMPTAGGSDTQYFGPGTRLTVL.

The CDR3 protein is CASSQTPGTYEQYF. In DNA form, the CDR3 reads TGTGCCAGCAGCCAAACCCCCGGCACCTACGAGCAGTACTTC. The chain couples TRBV3-1 (or the pseudogene TRBV3-2) to TRBJ2-7; no reliable D call. CDR3 length: 14 residues. Germline V gene sequence: CDR1 LGHDT, CDR2 YNNKEL (reference sequence). The ends were cut back, 2 bases at V and 2 bases at J, with 10 bases in the middle.

The V gene is TRBV29-1, the J gene TRBJ1-2; maybe TRBD1 (5 bases). The ends were cut back, 5 bases at V and 4 bases at J, with 11 bases in the middle. The CDR3 runs to 12 residues. Germline V gene data show CDR1 as SQVTM and CDR2 as ANQGSEA. The CDR3 spells CSVFVTGYGYTF. The CDR3 DNA sequence: TGCAGCGTTTTTGTTACAGGCTATGGCTACACCTTC.

The CDR3 protein is CASSPLTDSGNTIYF. The CDR3 DNA reads TGTGCCAGCAGCCCCCTGACAGACTCTGGAAACACCATATATTTT. The chain is built from TRBV7-7 and TRBJ1-3, with D perhaps matching TRBD1 (5 bases). This CDR3 has 15 amino acids. The V gene's germline CDR1 is SSHAT and CDR2 FNYEAQ (reference sequence). Trimming removed 5 bases at V and 0 bases at J, with 11 bases between.

The rearrangement uses TRBV6-5 and TRBJ1-2, with 10 nucleotides matching TRBD1. CDR3 length equals 15 residues. The V segment lost 5 bases and the J segment 4 bases; nucleotides outside the gene matches: 7. Germline loops: CDR1 MNHEY, CDR2 SVGAGI. The CDR3 here is CASSPLTGGSYGYTF. For the CDR3, the DNA is TGTGCCAGCAGTCCTTTGACAGGGGGCAGCTATGGCTACACCTTC.

The chain has TRBV18 and TRBJ2-7; D gene ambiguous. The ends were cut back, 0 bases at V and 7 bases at J, with 10 bases in the middle. Germline V gene lookup returns CDR1 KGHSH and CDR2 LQKENI. The CDR3 length is 13 residues. CDR3 region: CASSPPIGDEQYF. The CDR3 DNA sequence: TGTGCCAGCTCACCACCGATTGGGGATGAGCAGTACTTC. Full variable domain (outside the CDR3, taken from reference TRBV18 and TRBJ2-7): NAGVMQNPRHLVRRRGQEARLRCSPMKGHSHVYWYRQLPEEGLKFMVYLQKENIIDESGMPKERFSAEFPKEGPSILRIQQVVRGDSAAYFCASSPPIGDEQYFGPGTRLTVT.

The chain is built from TRBV7-9 and TRBJ1-5; 7 bases align to TRBD1. Losses at the gene ends were 4 bases for V and 6 bases for J; bases not matched to a gene: 3. The CDR3 covers 13 residues. Per germline, CDR1 SEHNR and CDR2 FQNEAQ (reference sequence). The DNA for the CDR3 is TGTGCCAGCAGCTCGGACAGGACTCAGCCCCAGCATTTT. Amino acid sequence: CASSSDRTQPQHF.

This chain links TRBV6-5 with TRBJ2-1; tentatively, D is TRBD2 (5 bases). This CDR3 spans 14 amino acids. V was pared by 6 bases and J by 2 bases, with 11 bases between. Germline assignment: CDR1 MNHEY and CDR2 SVGAGI. The DNA for the CDR3 is TGTGCCAGCAGACCGAGCGGAGCCTACAATGAGCAGTTCTTC. It yields the protein CASRPSGAYNEQFF.

The chain uses TRBV27 and TRBJ2-7; 14 nucleotides align to TRBD2. Unmatched junction bases numbered 7, after V lost 8 bases and J lost 7 bases. The CDR3 extends over 14 amino acids. Germline lookup yields CDR1 MNHEY and CDR2 SMNVEV (reference sequence). The CDR3 is CASPGLAGVGEQYF. Here the CDR3 DNA reads TGTGCCAGCCCGGGACTAGCGGGAGTGGGGGAGCAGTACTTC.

Comment on this clone: One junction end disagrees with the germline gene, perhaps due to a read error. The chain combines TRBV15 with TRBJ1-5; no clear D gene. CDR1 LNHNV and CDR2 YYDKDF come from the germline V gene (reference sequence). The CDR3 totals 15 residues. This CDR3 is CATSREARNNQLQHF. The CDR3 nucleotides read TGTGCCACCAGCAGAGAGGCGAGGAACAATCAGCTCCAGCATTTT.

The V and J genes are TRBV6-5 and TRBJ2-5, with D perhaps matching TRBD1 or TRBD2 (5 bases each). The CDR3 has 15 residues. Germline loops: CDR1 MNHEY, CDR2 SVGAGI. Trimming left V 4 bases short and J 2 bases short, with 14 bases between. DNA for the CDR3: TGTGCCAGCAGTTTCTCCGGGACGGAGCAAGAGACCCAGTACTTC. Amino acid sequence: CASSFSGTEQETQYF.